These T cell receptor beta chains were read from a single sample in a study of PD-1 blockade in mismatch repair-deficient tumors. Here immunoSEQ multiplex PCR was the method, and the copy in TCRdb shows in-frame clones only, minus some. Altogether about 120,000 clones are present, around 86% being singletons, with the ten largest covering approximately 13%. Material: peripheral blood, obtained 44 weeks after starting pembrolizumab. These receptors were obtained from an adult with mismatch repair-deficient cancer. Each CDR3 is given with its conserved first and last residue. A D gene is named only where the DNA matches it firmly. The size of a clone is reported for some rows only, either as once, few or many, or as a class for expanded clones.

j_gene,abundance,d_gene,v_gene,CDR3aa,CDR3nt
TRBJ2-5,NA,TRBD2,TRBV11-3,CASSLRLAGQETQYF,TGTGCCAGCAGCTTGAGGCTAGCGGGGCAAGAGACCCAGTACTTC
TRBJ2-3,NA,NA,TRBV29-1,CSVEDRLGLIQYF,TGCAGCGTTGAAGACAGACTGGGCTTGATCCAGTATTTT
TRBJ2-5,NA,NA,TRBV4-3,CASSQGVRAPGETQYF,TGCGCCAGCAGCCAAGGGGTTCGCGCCCCAGGAGAGACCCAGTACTTC
TRBJ2-1,NA,TRBD2,TRBV5-1,CASSQGLAGVNEQFF,TGCGCCAGCAGCCAGGGACTAGCGGGAGTTAATGAGCAGTTCTTC
TRBJ2-7,NA,TRBD2,TRBV11-2,CASSLVPSGRKPEQYF,TGTGCCAGCAGCTTAGTCCCCAGCGGGAGAAAACCCGAGCAGTACTTC
TRBJ2-5,once,TRBD2,TRBV2,CASSDLGGRPGETQYF,TGTGCCAGCAGTGACCTTGGCGGGAGGCCGGGAGAGACCCAGTACTTC
TRBJ2-3,NA,NA,TRBV4-3,CASSQDPSQGADTQYF,TGCGCCAGCAGCCAAGATCCGTCTCAGGGCGCAGATACGCAGTATTTT
TRBJ2-7,NA,TRBD1,TRBV7-9,CASSLAGDRGLNEQYF,TGTGCCAGCAGCTTAGCCGGCGACAGGGGGCTCAACGAGCAGTACTTC
TRBJ2-5,NA,NA,TRBV15,CATSRDKQGFQETQYF,TGTGCCACCAGCAGAGATAAGCAGGGCTTCCAAGAGACCCAGTACTTC
TRBJ2-3,once,NA,TRBV6-6,CASSFVIQGRGDTQYF,TGTGCCAGCAGTTTCGTCATACAGGGGCGGGGAGATACGCAGTATTTT
TRBJ1-1,NA,TRBD1,TRBV7-9,CASSLVGQGGLDTEAFF,TGTGCCAGCAGCCTTGTGGGACAGGGCGGCTTGGACACTGAAGCTTTCTTT
TRBJ2-5,NA,NA,TRBV9,CASSPQRGGYQETQYF,TGTGCCAGCAGCCCCCAACGCGGTGGATACCAAGAGACCCAGTACTTC
TRBJ1-1,NA,NA,TRBV10-3,CAISPHVKARGNTEAFF,TGTGCCATCAGTCCACACGTCAAGGCGAGGGGGAACACTGAAGCTTTCTTT
TRBJ1-2,NA,TRBD1,TRBV29-1,CSAQGAYGYTF,TGCAGCGCACAGGGGGCCTATGGCTACACCTTC
TRBJ2-1,NA,NA,TRBV11-2,CASSPGDNEQFF,TGTGCCAGCAGCCCGGGGGACAATGAGCAGTTCTTC
TRBJ2-1,NA,NA,TRBV4-1,CASSQDIAAGSYNEQFF,TGCGCCAGCAGCCAAGATATTGCGGCGGGCTCCTACAATGAGCAGTTCTTC
TRBJ2-7,NA,NA,TRBV5-4,CATTSNSYEQYF,TGTGCCACTACCTCAAACAGCTACGAGCAGTACTTC
TRBJ1-1,NA,NA,TRBV5-1,CASSLFGTEAFF,TGCGCCAGCAGCTTGTTCGGAACTGAAGCTTTCTTT
TRBJ1-3,few,NA,TRBV30,CAWKIPGNTIYF,TGTGCCTGGAAGATCCCCGGAAACACCATATATTTT
TRBJ2-7,once,NA,TRBV7-8,CASSFSLGSSYEQYF,TGTGCCAGCAGCTTCTCGCTCGGGAGCTCCTACGAGCAGTACTTC
TRBJ2-3,few,TRBD1,TRBV5-1,CASSPGTATDTQYF,TGCGCCAGCAGCCCTGGGACAGCCACAGATACGCAGTATTTT
TRBJ2-1,NA,NA,TRBV11-3,CASSFNSGAPVF,TGTGCCAGCAGCTTCAACTCCGGGGCCCCGGTCTTC
TRBJ2-3,NA,TRBD2,TRBV5-4,CASSLEGRGGSLDTQYF,TGTGCCAGCAGCTTGGAGGGGAGGGGCGGGAGTTTAGATACGCAGTATTTT
TRBJ2-7,NA,TRBD1,TRBV19,CASNPGQGAEQYF,TGTGCCAGCAATCCGGGACAGGGGGCTGAGCAGTACTTC
TRBJ2-3,NA,NA,TRBV4-1,CASSLTTVHTDTQYF,TGCGCCAGCAGCCTTACGACAGTTCACACAGATACGCAGTATTTT
TRBJ2-7,NA,TRBD1,TRBV19,CASSIFLTGRGKSYEQYF,TGTGCCAGTAGTATATTCCTGACAGGGCGAGGGAAATCCTACGAGCAGTACTTC
TRBJ1-1,NA,NA,TRBV10-2,CASSRSSNRFEAFF,TGCGCCAGCAGTAGGTCTAGCAACCGCTTTGAAGCTTTCTTT
TRBJ2-3,NA,NA,TRBV6-6,CASLSLNPGTDTQYF,TGTGCCAGCCTGTCCCTAAACCCCGGCACAGATACGCAGTATTTT
TRBJ1-4,NA,NA,TRBV13,CASSRGGTREKLFF,TGTGCCAGCAGCCGGGGGGGGACTCGGGAAAAACTGTTTTTT
TRBJ2-7,NA,NA,TRBV5-5,CASSFLVVGRNYEQYF,TGTGCCAGCAGCTTCCTCGTTGTTGGGCGTAACTACGAGCAGTACTTC
TRBJ1-1,NA,NA,TRBV6-1,CASMKGARRNTEAFF,TGTGCCAGCATGAAAGGGGCTCGGAGGAACACTGAAGCTTTCTTT
TRBJ1-1,NA,TRBD1,TRBV7-9,CASSYRGTEAFF,TGTGCCAGCAGCTACAGGGGCACTGAAGCTTTCTTT
TRBJ2-1,few,TRBD2,TRBV2,CASSLAAKGFF,TGTGCCAGCAGTCTAGCGGCCAAGGGGTTCTTC
TRBJ2-3,NA,TRBD2,TRBV5-4,CASSPSPGGLAGGGTDTQYF,TGTGCCAGCAGTCCCAGTCCGGGGGGACTAGCGGGAGGAGGGACAGATACGCAGTATTTT
TRBJ2-7,NA,NA,TRBV5-4,CASSLAVGLSYEQYF,TGTGCCAGCAGCTTGGCCGTAGGGTTATCCTACGAGCAGTACTTC
TRBJ1-4,NA,NA,TRBV7-9,CASSLSNEKLFF,TGTGCCAGCAGCTTATCTAATGAAAAACTGTTTTTT
TRBJ1-4,NA,TRBD1,TRBV9,CASSVTGMREKLFF,TGTGCCAGCAGCGTGACAGGGATGAGAGAAAAACTGTTTTTT
TRBJ1-3,NA,NA,TRBV6-5,CASKVEFSGNTIYF,TGTGCCAGCAAGGTGGAGTTCTCTGGAAACACCATATATTTT
TRBJ2-1,NA,NA,TRBV15,CATSIRQNNEQFF,TGTGCCACCAGCATCCGACAGAACAATGAGCAGTTCTTC
TRBJ2-3,NA,NA,TRBV19,CASSSGTDTQYF,NA
TRBJ2-2,NA,TRBD1,TRBV19,CASSIDRGRVGELFF,TGTGCCAGTAGTATAGACAGGGGGCGGGTCGGGGAGCTGTTTTTT
TRBJ2-1,NA,TRBD2,TRBV5-6,CASSLVREGAYNEQFF,TGTGCCAGCAGCTTGGTCCGGGAGGGCGCCTACAATGAGCAGTTCTTC
TRBJ2-7,NA,NA,TRBV4-2,CASSPPTVTYEQYF,TGTGCCAGCAGCCCCCCAACCGTAACCTACGAGCAGTACTTC
TRBJ2-4,NA,NA,TRBV29-1,CSVRTAGIQYF,TGCAGCGTGAGGACAGCCGGCATTCAGTACTTC
TRBJ2-5,few,NA,TRBV5-6,CASSLRTARGETQYF,TGTGCCAGCAGCCTGCGGACGGCCCGCGGGGAGACCCAGTACTTC
TRBJ1-5,NA,NA,TRBV27,CASSLSFRGNQPQHF,TGTGCCAGCAGTTTATCGTTCCGGGGGAATCAGCCCCAGCATTTT
TRBJ2-5,NA,TRBD2,TRBV5-6,CASSLVGTSGKGKQETQYF,TGTGCCAGCAGCTTGGTCGGGACTAGCGGGAAGGGAAAACAAGAGACCCAGTACTTC